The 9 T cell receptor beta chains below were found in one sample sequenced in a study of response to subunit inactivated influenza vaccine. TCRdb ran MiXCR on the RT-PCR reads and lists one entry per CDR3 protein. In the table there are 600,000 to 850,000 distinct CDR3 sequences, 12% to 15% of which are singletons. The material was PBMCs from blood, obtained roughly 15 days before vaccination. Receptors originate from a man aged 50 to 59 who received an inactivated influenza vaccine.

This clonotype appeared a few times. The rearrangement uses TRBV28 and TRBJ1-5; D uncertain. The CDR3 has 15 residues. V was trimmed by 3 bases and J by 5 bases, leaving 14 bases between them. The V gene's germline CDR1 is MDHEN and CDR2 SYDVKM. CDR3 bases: TGTGCCAGCAGTTTCCTCGGCAGGAATGATCAGCCCCAGCATTTT. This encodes CASSFLGRNDQPQHF.

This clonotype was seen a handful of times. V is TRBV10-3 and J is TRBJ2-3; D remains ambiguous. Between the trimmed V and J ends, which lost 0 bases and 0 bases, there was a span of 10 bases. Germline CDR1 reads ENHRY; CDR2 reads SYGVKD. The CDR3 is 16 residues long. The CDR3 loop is CAISESAPLSTDTQYF. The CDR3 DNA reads TGTGCCATCAGTGAGTCGGCCCCGCTAAGCACAGATACGCAGTATTTT.

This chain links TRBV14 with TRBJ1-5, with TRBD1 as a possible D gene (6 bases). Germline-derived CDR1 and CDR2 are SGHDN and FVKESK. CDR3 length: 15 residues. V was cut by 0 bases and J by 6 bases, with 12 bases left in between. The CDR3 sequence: CASSQDPDRFQPQHF. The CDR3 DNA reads TGTGCCAGCAGCCAAGATCCCGACAGGTTTCAGCCCCAGCATTTT.

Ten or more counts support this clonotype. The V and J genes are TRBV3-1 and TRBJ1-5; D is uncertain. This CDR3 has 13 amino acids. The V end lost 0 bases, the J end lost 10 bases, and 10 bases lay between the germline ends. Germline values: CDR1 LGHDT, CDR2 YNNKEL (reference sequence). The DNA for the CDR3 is TGTGCCAGCAGCCAAGAACGCCAGGCACCCCAGCATTTT. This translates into CASSQERQAPQHF.

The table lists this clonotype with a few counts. CDR3 sequence reads: CASSQPQRRNTEAFF. The CDR3 bases are TGCGCCAGCAGCCAGCCACAAAGACGGAACACTGAAGCTTTCTTT. This chain links TRBV4-1 with TRBJ1-1, with D uncertain. V lost 3 bases and J 1 base, leaving 12 bases between the germline ends. The CDR3 covers 15 residues. The germline V gene encodes CDR1 MGHRA and CDR2 YSYEKL.

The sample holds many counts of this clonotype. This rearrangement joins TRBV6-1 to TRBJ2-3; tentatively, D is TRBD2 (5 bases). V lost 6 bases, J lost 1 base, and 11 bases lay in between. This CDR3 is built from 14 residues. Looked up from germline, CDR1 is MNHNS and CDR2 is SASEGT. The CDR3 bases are TGTGCCAGCAGAGAGCGGACTCGCACAGATACGCAGTATTTT. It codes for CASRERTRTDTQYF.

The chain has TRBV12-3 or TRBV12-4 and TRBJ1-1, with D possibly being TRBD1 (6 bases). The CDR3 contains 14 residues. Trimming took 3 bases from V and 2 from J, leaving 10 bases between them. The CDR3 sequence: CASSFRGHNTEAFF. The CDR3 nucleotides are TGTGCCAGCAGTTTTCGGGGACATAACACTGAAGCTTTCTTT.

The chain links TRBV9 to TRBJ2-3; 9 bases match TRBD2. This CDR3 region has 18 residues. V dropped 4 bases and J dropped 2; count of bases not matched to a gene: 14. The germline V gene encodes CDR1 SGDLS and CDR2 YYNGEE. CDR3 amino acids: CASSPRGLAGLPTDTQYF. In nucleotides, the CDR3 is TGTGCCAGCAGCCCCCGAGGCCTAGCGGGACTTCCCACAGATACGCAGTATTTT.

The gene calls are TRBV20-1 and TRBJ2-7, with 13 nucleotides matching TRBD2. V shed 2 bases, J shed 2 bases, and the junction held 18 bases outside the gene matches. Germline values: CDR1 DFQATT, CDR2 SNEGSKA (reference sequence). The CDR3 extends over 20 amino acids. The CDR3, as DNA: TGCAGTGCTAGACGTCGAGGGGGACTAGCGGGACCACCCGTTGCCTACGAGCAGTACTTC. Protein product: CSARRRGGLAGPPVAYEQYF.